The text below deals with one TCR beta chain. Its matching antigen is unknown. This entry comes from a study of OX40 agonist ivuxolimab in advanced cancers. At the level of the study: Across the patients, intravenous ivuxolimab was delivered every 2 weeks at 0.01 to 10 mg/kg. At 65% to 90% male, the cohort had a mean age of around 56 years, ranging from roughly 20 to 79.

Study outcomes and limitations: In general, CD8+ T cells held more expanded clones than CD4+ did, on average. In the 0.1-3.0 mg/kg groups, partial responders showed among the lowest expansion.

The CDR3 covers 17 residues. Germline trimming cut 0 bases from V and 4 bases from J; bases unmatched to any gene: 7. Germline CDR1 reads ENHRY; CDR2 reads SYGVKD. The data were produced by immunoSEQ multiplex PCR, yet TCRdb's version contains in-frame clones alone and is incomplete. The table has approximately 54,000 clones, about nine tenths seen once; the top ten hold 3.5% to 4.5%. The origin of this receptor is an adult with an advanced solid tumor such as melanoma, head and neck, liver or kidney cancer. The sequenced sample was CD4+ or CD8+ T cells sorted from blood, obtained in a trial of the OX40 agonist ivuxolimab. This chain uses TRBV10-3 with TRBJ2-3; TRBD1 aligns across 10 bases. This CDR3 is CAISESVDRGYADTQYF. CDR3 nucleotide sequence: TGTGCCATCAGTGAGTCTGTGGACAGGGGGTACGCAGATACGCAGTATTTT.